This T cell receptor (beta chain) was identified during a study of graft-versus-host responses after intestinal transplantation (dated by TCRdb to 2020 to 2023). For context, the study as a whole: The transplants that recipients got were multivisceral, liver-intestinal, or isolated intestinal. Rather than going through the commercial service, samples from three later patients were sequenced in-house on an Illumina MiSeq and processed with MiXCR. After intestinal transplantation, graft-versus-host and host-versus-graft alloreactive T cell clones were followed in the graft, circulation and bone marrow using bulk TCR-beta CDR3 sequencing. A peak of at least 4% donor T cells among recipient peripheral blood mononuclear cells was the definition used for donor T cell macrochimerism. To identify alloreactive clones, pre-transplant mixed lymphocyte reaction products were sequenced and compared with unstimulated pre-transplant donor and recipient T cells. Every recipient was given anti-thymocyte globulin induction, followed by 3 to 4 years of maintenance tacrolimus and steroids. The cohort enrolled 20 to 25 intestinal transplant recipients, one of whom was a retransplant, and a few patients without pretransplant specimens were excluded.

Receptor libraries were prepared by the immunoSEQ multiplex PCR assay. In most patients, genomic DNA was isolated using the Qiagen DNeasy Blood and Tissue Kit and sent frozen to Adaptive Biotechnologies for TCR sequencing. High-throughput TCR-beta CDR3 sequencing of genomic DNA from most patients was performed by Adaptive Biotechnologies. Regarding the original processing steps: Adaptive's ImmunoSEQ software was the source of the TCR sequencing data for roughly 19 patients, while a few other patients were processed with MiXCR and VDJtools. To correct CD4 versus CD8 sorting errors, any sequence found in both subsets at a frequency ratio below 5:1 was removed. Because the origin of CDR3 nucleotide sequences shared between donor and recipient could not be assigned, those sequences were removed. To be classed as alloreactive, a clone needed at least 2-fold expansion over unstimulated cells and a minimum CFSE-low frequency of 0.002% (template counts) or 0.001% (read counts). A clone was considered mappable if detected in the sequenced pre-transplant spleen, lymph node, or MLR CFSE-low populations of the donor or recipient. The cumulative frequency of alloreactive clones was calculated as a percentage of all sequences, weighted by copy number. TCRdb's version of the immuneACCESS table is confined to in-frame rearrangements and falls short of the full clone set. An unresolved V gene accounts for under half of the shortfall where checked; the remainder is of unknown origin. Clonal size and the V and J genes are those of that table, whereas D and trimming came from the DNA. The sample includes about 120,000 clones, with 80% to 95% observed a single time. The ten most abundant clones make up more than 0.1% of the sample.

Turning to this clone: There is no known antigen for this receptor. Per-base qualities were not stored, and no clone one base away is much larger.

Reading the label with the study, this specimen's time point is: cells obtained before transplantation from donor or recipient. CD3+CD4+ and CD3+CD8+ populations were FACS-sorted from unstimulated pre-transplant donor and recipient cells taken from spleen or lymph nodes. The study at large found these results: In patients with donor T cell macrochimerism, the allografts had high GvH to HvG T cell clonal ratios. GvH clones turned up in recipient bone marrow, with some appearing earlier in ileal mucosa or blood, a pattern consistent with an intestinal mucosal origin. Early after transplant, declines in HvG clones were associated with peak levels of circulating GvH clones. The relatively low number and heterogeneity of intestinal transplant patients limited the conclusions.

This sequence originates from a human donor who received an intestinal transplant. The source was unstimulated CD4+ T cells sorted from spleen or lymph node cells, collected before intestinal transplant.

This receptor carries the CDR3 CASSQQRELYNEQFF. The nucleotide sequence is given as TGTGCCAGCAGCCAACAGCGGGAGCTCTACAATGAGCAGTTCTTC. The chain uses TRBV14 and TRBJ2-1, and TRBD2 aligns with 8 junction nucleotides. Trimming takes 2 bases off V and 3 bases off J; junction bases not matched to a gene: 3. CDR1 SGHDN and CDR2 FVKESK are derived from the germline V gene. Inclusive of the bounding cysteine and phenylalanine, the CDR3 is 15 residues long. Just CDR3 DNA is preserved here, 45 bases in frame from base 1.